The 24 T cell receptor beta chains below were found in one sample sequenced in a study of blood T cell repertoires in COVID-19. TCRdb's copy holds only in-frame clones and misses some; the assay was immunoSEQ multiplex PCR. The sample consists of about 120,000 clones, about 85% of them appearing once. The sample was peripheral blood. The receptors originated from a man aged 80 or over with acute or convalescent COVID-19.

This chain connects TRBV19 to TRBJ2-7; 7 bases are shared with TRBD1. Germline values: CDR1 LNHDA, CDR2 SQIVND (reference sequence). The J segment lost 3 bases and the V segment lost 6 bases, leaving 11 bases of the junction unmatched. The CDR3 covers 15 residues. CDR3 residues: CASSPTGTFRYEQYF. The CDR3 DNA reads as TGTGCCAGTAGCCCGACAGGGACCTTCCGCTACGAGCAGTACTTC.

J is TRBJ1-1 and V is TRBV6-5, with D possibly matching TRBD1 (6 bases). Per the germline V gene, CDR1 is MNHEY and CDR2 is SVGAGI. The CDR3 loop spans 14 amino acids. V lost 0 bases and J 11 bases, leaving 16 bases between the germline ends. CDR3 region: CASSYSGGAQRAFF. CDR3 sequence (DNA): TGTGCCAGCAGTTACTCTGGGGGGGCTCAGAGGGCTTTCTTT.

Written as DNA, the CDR3 is TGTGCCAGCATACCCCCCATTAGGGGGGGGCCAGGGGAGCAGTACTTC. Encoded protein: CASIPPIRGGPGEQYF. The J gene is TRBJ2-7, the V gene TRBV21-1; the table's TRBD2 call for D was not verified on the DNA. TRBV21-1 is a known pseudogene. This CDR3 comprises 16 residues.

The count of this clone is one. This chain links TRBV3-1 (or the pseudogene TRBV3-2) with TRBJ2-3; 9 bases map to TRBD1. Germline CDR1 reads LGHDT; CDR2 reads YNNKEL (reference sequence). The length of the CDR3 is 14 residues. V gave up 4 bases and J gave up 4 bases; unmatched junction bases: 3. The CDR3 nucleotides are TGTGCCAGCAGCCGCGGGACAGGGTCAGATACGCAGTATTTT. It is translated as CASSRGTGSDTQYF.

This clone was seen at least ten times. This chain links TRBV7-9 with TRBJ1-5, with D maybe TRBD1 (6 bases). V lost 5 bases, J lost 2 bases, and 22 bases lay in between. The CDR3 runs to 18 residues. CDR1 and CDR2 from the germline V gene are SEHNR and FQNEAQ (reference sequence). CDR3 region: CASSLKGSNRDGNQPQHF. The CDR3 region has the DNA TGTGCCAGCAGCCTAAAGGGGAGTAACAGGGATGGCAATCAGCCCCAGCATTTT.

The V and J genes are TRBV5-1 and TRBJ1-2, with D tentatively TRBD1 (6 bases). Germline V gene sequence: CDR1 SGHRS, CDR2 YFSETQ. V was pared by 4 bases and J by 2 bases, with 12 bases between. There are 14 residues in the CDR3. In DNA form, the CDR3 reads TGCGCCAGCAGCACCAATACAGGGAACTATGGCTACACCTTC. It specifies CASSTNTGNYGYTF.

The CDR3 bases are TGTGCCAGCAGCGAATCTAGCGGGAGCGTATACAATGAGCAGTTCTTC. Encoded protein: CASSESSGSVYNEQFF. This sequence joins TRBV7-2 and TRBJ2-1; 10 nucleotides align to TRBD2. Germline CDR1 SGHTA, CDR2 FQGNSA. CDR3 size: 16 residues. V lost 5 bases and J lost 4; bases outside the gene matches: 8.

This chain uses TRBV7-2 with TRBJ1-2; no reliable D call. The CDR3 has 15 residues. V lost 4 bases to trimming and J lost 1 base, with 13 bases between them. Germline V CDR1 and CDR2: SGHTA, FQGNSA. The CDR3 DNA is TGTGCCAGCAGCTCCGTCGGGGAAGTTAACTATGGCTACACCTTC. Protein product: CASSSVGEVNYGYTF.

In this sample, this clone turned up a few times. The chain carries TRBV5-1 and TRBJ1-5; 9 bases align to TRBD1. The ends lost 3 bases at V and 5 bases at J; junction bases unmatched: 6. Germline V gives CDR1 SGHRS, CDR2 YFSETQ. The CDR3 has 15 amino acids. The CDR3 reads CASSSTGGSHQPQHF. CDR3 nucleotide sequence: TGCGCCAGCAGCTCTACAGGGGGCTCCCATCAGCCCCAGCATTTT.

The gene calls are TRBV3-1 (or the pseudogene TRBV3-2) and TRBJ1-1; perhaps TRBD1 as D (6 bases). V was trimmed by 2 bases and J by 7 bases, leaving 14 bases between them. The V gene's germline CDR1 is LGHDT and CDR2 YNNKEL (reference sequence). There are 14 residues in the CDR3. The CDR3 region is CASSQPGAGVEAFF. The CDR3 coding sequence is TGTGCCAGCAGCCAACCAGGGGCTGGGGTTGAAGCTTTCTTT.

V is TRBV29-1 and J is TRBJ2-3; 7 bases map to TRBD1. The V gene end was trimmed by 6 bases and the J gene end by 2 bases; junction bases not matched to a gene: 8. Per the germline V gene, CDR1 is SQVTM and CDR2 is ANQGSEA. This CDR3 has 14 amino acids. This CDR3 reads CSVARQGDTDTQYF. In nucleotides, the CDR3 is TGCAGCGTGGCCAGACAGGGCGACACAGATACGCAGTATTTT.

CDR3 DNA sequence: TGCGCCAGCAGCCAAAGGGGTAGTGGACTAAATAATTCACCCCTCCACTTT. Protein sequence: CASSQRGSGLNNSPLHF. The gene calls are TRBV4-1 and TRBJ1-6; perhaps TRBD1 as D (5 bases). V lost 2 bases and J lost 5, with 16 bases in between. The germline gives CDR1 MGHRA, CDR2 YSYEKL. CDR3 length: 17 residues.

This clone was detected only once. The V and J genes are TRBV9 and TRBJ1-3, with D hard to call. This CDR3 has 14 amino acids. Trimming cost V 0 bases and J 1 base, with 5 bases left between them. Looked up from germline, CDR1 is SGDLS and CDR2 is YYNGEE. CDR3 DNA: TGTGCCAGCAGCGTAGCCTTATCTGGAAACACCATATATTTT. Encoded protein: CASSVALSGNTIYF.

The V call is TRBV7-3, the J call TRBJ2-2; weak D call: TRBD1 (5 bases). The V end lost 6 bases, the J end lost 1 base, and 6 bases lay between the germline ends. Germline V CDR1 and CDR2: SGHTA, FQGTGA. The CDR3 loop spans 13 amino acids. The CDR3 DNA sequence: TGTGCCAGCAGAGACAGGAACACCGGGGAGCTGTTTTTT. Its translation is CASRDRNTGELFF.

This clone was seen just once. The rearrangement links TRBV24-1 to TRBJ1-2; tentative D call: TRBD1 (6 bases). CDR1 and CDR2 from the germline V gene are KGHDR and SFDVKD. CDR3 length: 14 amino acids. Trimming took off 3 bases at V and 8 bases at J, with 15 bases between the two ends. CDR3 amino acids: CATSDPTPGGGYTF. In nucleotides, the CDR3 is TGTGCCACCAGTGATCCCACCCCGGGGGGCGGCTACACCTTC.

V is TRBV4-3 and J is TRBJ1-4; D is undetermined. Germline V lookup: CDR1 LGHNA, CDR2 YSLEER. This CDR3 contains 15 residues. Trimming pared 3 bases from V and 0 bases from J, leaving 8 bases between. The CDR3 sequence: CASSQFSATNEKLFF. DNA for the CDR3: TGCGCCAGCAGCCAGTTTTCAGCAACTAATGAAAAACTGTTTTTT.

The CDR3 nucleotides are TGTGCCAGCAGCGCGAACGTTCCGGGACTAAAAATCAATGAGCAGTTCTTC. This sequence encodes CASSANVPGLKINEQFF. The chain combines TRBV11-2 with TRBJ2-1, with 7 bases aligning to TRBD2. Germline CDR1 and CDR2: SGHAT and FQNNGV. The CDR3 consists of 17 residues. The V and J ends lost 5 bases and 6 bases, in that order; junction bases with no gene match: 16.

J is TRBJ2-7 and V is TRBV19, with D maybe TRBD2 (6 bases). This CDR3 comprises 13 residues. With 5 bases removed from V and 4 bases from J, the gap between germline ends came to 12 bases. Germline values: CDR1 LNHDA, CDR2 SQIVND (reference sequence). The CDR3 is CASSPAGVYEQYF. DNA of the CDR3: TGTGCCAGTAGTCCAGCGGGCGTTTACGAGCAGTACTTC. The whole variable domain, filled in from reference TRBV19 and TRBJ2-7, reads DGGITQSPKYLFRKEGQNVTLSCEQNLNHDAMYWYRQDPGQGLRLIYYSQIVNDFQKGDIAEGYSVSREKKESFPLTVTSAQKNPTAFYLCASSPAGVYEQYFGPGTRLTVT.

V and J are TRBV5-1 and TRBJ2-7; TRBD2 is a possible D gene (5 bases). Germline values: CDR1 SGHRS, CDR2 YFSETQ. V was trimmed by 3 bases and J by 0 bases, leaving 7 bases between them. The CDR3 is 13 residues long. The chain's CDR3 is CASSWAGSYEQYF. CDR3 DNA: TGCGCCAGCAGCTGGGCGGGCTCCTACGAGCAGTACTTC.

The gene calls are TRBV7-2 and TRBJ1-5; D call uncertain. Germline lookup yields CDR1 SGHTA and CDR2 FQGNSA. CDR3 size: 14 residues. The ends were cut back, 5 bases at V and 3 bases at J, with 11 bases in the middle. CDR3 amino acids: CASSPYRDNQPQHF. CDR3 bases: TGTGCCAGCAGCCCCTACCGGGACAATCAGCCCCAGCATTTT.

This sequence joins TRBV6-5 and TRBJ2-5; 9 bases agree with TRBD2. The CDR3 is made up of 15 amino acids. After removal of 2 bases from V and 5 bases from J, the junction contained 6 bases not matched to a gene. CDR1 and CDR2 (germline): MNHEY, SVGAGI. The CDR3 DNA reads TGTGCCAGCAGTTACGGCGGGAGGGCCTCGGAGACCCAGTACTTC. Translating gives CASSYGGRASETQYF.

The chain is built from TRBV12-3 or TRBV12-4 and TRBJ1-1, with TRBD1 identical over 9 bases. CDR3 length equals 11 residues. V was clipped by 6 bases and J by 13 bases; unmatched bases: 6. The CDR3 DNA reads TGTGCCAGCAGGAACCGGGACAGGGATTTCTTT. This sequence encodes CASRNRDRDFF.

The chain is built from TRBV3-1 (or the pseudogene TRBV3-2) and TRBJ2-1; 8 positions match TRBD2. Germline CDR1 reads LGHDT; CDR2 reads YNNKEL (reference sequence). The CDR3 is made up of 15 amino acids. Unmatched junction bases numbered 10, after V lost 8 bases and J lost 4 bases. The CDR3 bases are TGTGCCAGCGCAGCCGGGGGGGCGCCTTACAATGAGCAGTTCTTC. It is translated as CASAAGGAPYNEQFF.

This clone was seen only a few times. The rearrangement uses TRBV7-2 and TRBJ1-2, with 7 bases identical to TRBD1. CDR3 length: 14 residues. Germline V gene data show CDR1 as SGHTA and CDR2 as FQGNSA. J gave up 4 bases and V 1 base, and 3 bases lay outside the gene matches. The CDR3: CASSLGTGPYGYTF. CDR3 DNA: TGTGCCAGCAGCTTAGGGACAGGCCCCTATGGCTACACCTTC.